Shown below are 7 T cell receptor beta chains from a single sample sequenced in a study of blood T cell repertoires in COVID-19. Using immunoSEQ multiplex PCR, the repertoire was profiled, and TCRdb retains in-frame clones only, with some absent. The sample has about 250,000 clones, around 85% seen once. Specimen: peripheral blood. These receptors came from a human donor with COVID-19, enrolled during active disease. The donor label of this sample is uncertain.

CDR3 loop: CAKPPDTSGGGTGELFF. CDR3 in DNA: TGTGCCAAACCGCCGGATACTAGCGGAGGGGGTACCGGGGAGCTGTTTTTT. The rearrangement joins TRBV7-2 to TRBJ2-2; 8 nucleotides match TRBD2. CDR1 is SGHTA and CDR2 is FQGNSA in the germline V gene. This CDR3 region has 17 residues. The V gene end was trimmed by 10 bases and the J gene end by 5 bases; junction bases not matched to a gene: 18.

The V and J genes are TRBV14 and TRBJ2-7; tentatively, D is TRBD2 (6 bases). From germline, CDR1 is SGHDN and CDR2 FVKESK. The CDR3 is 15 residues long. Trimming cost V 0 bases and J 0 bases, with 9 bases left between them. CDR3 in amino acids: CASSQEQEGSYEQYF. The CDR3 nucleotides are TGTGCCAGCAGCCAAGAACAGGAGGGCTCCTACGAGCAGTACTTC. Drawing the rest from reference TRBV14 and TRBJ2-7, the complete variable domain is EAGVTQFPSHSVIEKGQTVTLRCDPISGHDNLYWYRRVMGKEIKFLLHFVKESKQDESGMPNNRFLAERTGGTYSTLKVQPAELEDSGVYFCASSQEQEGSYEQYFGPGTRLTVT.

This clone showed up many times. This chain links TRBV28 with TRBJ1-5, with 10 bases that match TRBD1. Per the germline V gene, CDR1 is MDHEN and CDR2 is SYDVKM. Trimming cost V 6 bases and J 7 bases; bases outside gene matches: 15. This CDR3 has 17 amino acids. For the CDR3, the DNA is TGTGCCAGCAGGCCTCGCCGGGACAGGGGAAAAGGGCAGCCCCAGCATTTT. This codes for CASRPRRDRGKGQPQHF.

This clone occurred a few times. The genes are TRBV5-6 and TRBJ1-2; D may be TRBD1 (6 bases). Trimming left V 1 base short and J 3 bases short, with 13 bases between. The CDR3 runs to 15 residues. The V gene's germline CDR1 is SGHDT and CDR2 YYEEEE. For the CDR3, the DNA is TGTGCCAGCAGCTTGACTATCGGACAGCACTATGGCTACACCTTC. The encoded protein is CASSLTIGQHYGYTF.

The chain is built from TRBV7-2 and TRBJ2-7, with D unresolved. The V and J ends lost 5 bases and 2 bases respectively, with 13 bases between them. CDR3 length: 14 amino acids. Germline CDR1 SGHTA, CDR2 FQGNSA. Here the CDR3 reads CASSPVPAAYEQYF. CDR3 sequence (DNA): TGTGCCAGCAGCCCCGTCCCGGCGGCCTACGAGCAGTACTTC.

The V gene is TRBV28, the J gene TRBJ2-5, with 7 positions matching TRBD1. Germline CDR1 MDHEN, CDR2 SYDVKM. J lost 0 bases, V lost 6 bases, and 10 bases had no gene match. This CDR3 is 16 amino acids long. The CDR3 is CASRANRGRYQETQYF. CDR3 coding DNA: TGTGCCAGCAGAGCCAACAGGGGCAGGTACCAAGAGACCCAGTACTTC. Complete variable domain (other parts from reference TRBV28 and TRBJ2-5): DVKVTQSSRYLVKRTGEKVFLECVQDMDHENMFWYRQDPGLGLRLIYFSYDVKMKEKGDIPEGYSVSREKKERFSLILESASTNQTSMYLCASRANRGRYQETQYFGPGTRLLVL.

The chain joins TRBV28 to TRBJ2-7, with 7 bases lining up with TRBD1. Trimming cost V 6 bases and J 3 bases; bases outside gene matches: 8. The CDR3 spans 14 residues. Per the germline V gene, CDR1 is MDHEN and CDR2 is SYDVKM. CDR3 sequence reads: CASRPTGTNYEQYF. In nucleotides, the CDR3 is TGTGCCAGCAGGCCGACAGGGACCAACTACGAGCAGTACTTC.